This T cell receptor beta chain appears in the sequencing data of a study of human T cells and chemical hapten exposure. Time point here: patch test 2, 6 weeks after DPC sensitization. Treatment of the sample: therapeutic diphenylcyclopropenone sensitization with weekly scalp DPC. The table lists this clonotype with many counts. TCRdb reanalysed the RACE reads using MiXCR and keeps one entry per CDR3 protein. Here the sample spans 65,000 to 95,000 distinct CDR3 sequences, around 7% being singletons. Sequenced here: whole blood, sampled in connection with sensitization to the hapten diphenylcyclopropenone (DPC). The sequence derives from a woman aged 25 to 39 with alopecia areata. Some clones in this sample may be carry-over from other donors' samples.

This CDR3 reads CASSWGDTQYF. For the CDR3, the DNA is TGTGCCAGCAGCTGGGGAGATACGCAGTATTTT. The chain links TRBV5-4 to TRBJ2-3; the D is unclear. With 3 bases removed from V and 5 bases from J, the gap between germline ends came to 4 bases. The germline V gene encodes CDR1 SGHNT and CDR2 YYREEE (reference sequence). The CDR3 has 11 amino acids. Full variable domain (rest looked up from reference TRBV5-4 and TRBJ2-3): ETGVTQSPTHLIKTRGQQVTLRCSSQSGHNTVSWYQQALGQGPQFIFQYYREEENGRGNFPPRFSGLQFPNYSSELNVNALELDDSALYLCASSWGDTQYFGPGTRLTVL.